These 10 T cell receptor beta chains were all obtained from the same sample, sequenced in a study of cytomegalovirus exposure and HLA in healthy donors (dated by TCRdb to the late 2010s). Receptors were amplified or captured by the immunoSEQ multiplex PCR assay. For the multiplex PCR, a mixture combining 60 forward primers for TCR Vbeta segments and 13 reverse primers for TCR Jbeta segments was used. Not all clones reach the TCRdb copy of this immuneACCESS table, which keeps in-frame sequences only. Checked studies attribute under half of the gap to unresolved V genes and leave the rest unexplained. The sample data list under 200,000 clones, and around 79% of these were observed just once. The top ten hold about an eighth of the sample. Source material: PBMCs. These TCRs come from a man between 50 and 59 years old in good health and CMV-seropositive.

This CDR3 is CASSTPGFFHEQYV. As DNA, the CDR3 is TGTGCCAGCAGTACCCCAGGGTTTTTCCACGAGCAGTACGTC. The J gene is TRBJ2-7, the V gene TRBV28, with a tentative D call TRBD1 (5 bases). The germline V gene has CDR1 MDHEN and CDR2 SYDVKM. V was pared by 5 bases and J by 5 bases, with 16 bases between. The CDR3 loop spans 14 amino acids.

This chain uses TRBV29-1 with TRBJ1-1, with a weak D call TRBD1 (6 bases). The CDR3 has 15 residues. CDR1 is SQVTM, CDR2 ANQGSEA, per germline. V lost 2 bases and J lost 5, with 18 bases in between. The CDR3 loop reads CSVETRPGEKTEAFF. The CDR3 bases are TGCAGCGTTGAAACTCGCCCAGGGGAGAAGACTGAAGCTTTCTTT.

This sequence joins TRBV10-3 and TRBJ1-3; 12 positions match TRBD1. The V gene end was trimmed by 3 bases and the J gene end by 4 bases; junction bases not matched to a gene: 7. This CDR3 region has 17 residues. Germline CDR1 and CDR2: ENHRY and SYGVKD. CDR3 nucleotides: TGTGCCATCAGTGACCGGGACAGGGGGCTCACCGGAAACACCATATATTTT. Translating gives CAISDRDRGLTGNTIYF.

The CDR3 reads CASRHLTGTLAGNSPLHF. For the CDR3, the DNA is TGTGCCAGCCGTCACCTGACAGGGACACTTGCAGGGAATTCACCCCTCCACTTT. The rearrangement uses TRBV18 and TRBJ1-6; 7 bases are shared with TRBD1. Germline values: CDR1 KGHSH, CDR2 LQKENI. V was clipped by 8 bases and J by 7 bases; unmatched bases: 20. The CDR3 consists of 18 residues.

V is TRBV27 and J is TRBJ2-7; 7 nucleotides line up with TRBD1. The CDR3 sequence is 15 residues long. CDR1 and CDR2 (germline): MNHEY, SMNVEV (reference sequence). After removal of 4 bases from V and 2 bases from J, the junction contained 8 bases not matched to a gene. CDR3 residues: CASSYSGGRTYEQYF. The CDR3 DNA sequence: TGTGCCAGCAGTTACTCAGGGGGTCGCACCTACGAGCAGTACTTC.

V usage is TRBV18 and J usage is TRBJ1-1; TRBD1 might be the D (6 bases). The germline gives CDR1 KGHSH, CDR2 LQKENI. This CDR3 has 13 amino acids. V was trimmed by 6 bases and J by 3 bases, leaving 11 bases between them. CDR3 sequence (DNA): TGTGCCAGCTCCAATGGGGGCGACACTGAAGCTTTCTTT. Its translation: CASSNGGDTEAFF.

The rearrangement links TRBV2 to TRBJ2-1, with D perhaps matching TRBD2 (7 bases). Germline V gene data show CDR1 as SNHLY and CDR2 as FYNNEI. This CDR3 has 12 amino acids. The ends were cut back, 8 bases at V and 10 bases at J, with 15 bases in the middle. The CDR3 is CASLNREGEQFF. The CDR3 DNA reads TGTGCCAGCCTCAACAGGGAGGGGGAGCAGTTCTTC.

The CDR3 loop reads CASDTLGYTF. The CDR3 nucleotides read TGTGCCTCAGATACGCTCGGCTACACCTTC. The chain employs TRBV30 and TRBJ1-2; D is ambiguous. This CDR3 contains 10 residues. Trimming cost V 7 bases and J 8 bases, with 11 bases left between them. CDR1 is GTSNPN and CDR2 is SVGIG in the germline V gene (reference sequence).

Only a few counts were recorded for this clone. V is TRBV29-1 and J is TRBJ2-5, with 7 bases that match TRBD2. The CDR3 runs to 13 residues. Germline V gene data show CDR1 as SQVTM and CDR2 as ANQGSEA. V lost 6 bases, J lost 3 bases, and 7 bases stayed unmatched. The CDR3 sequence is CSVAGTNKETQYF. CDR3 in DNA: TGCAGCGTAGCCGGGACTAACAAAGAGACCCAGTACTTC.

V usage is TRBV6-5 and J usage is TRBJ1-1; tentative D call: TRBD1 (6 bases). CDR1 and CDR2 from the germline V gene are MNHEY and SVGAGI. Deletions cut 6 bases from V and 1 base from J, with 15 bases between. The CDR3 length is 15 residues. This CDR3 is CASRGSGGANTEAFF. CDR3 DNA sequence: TGTGCCAGCAGAGGTTCGGGGGGCGCGAACACTGAAGCTTTCTTT.